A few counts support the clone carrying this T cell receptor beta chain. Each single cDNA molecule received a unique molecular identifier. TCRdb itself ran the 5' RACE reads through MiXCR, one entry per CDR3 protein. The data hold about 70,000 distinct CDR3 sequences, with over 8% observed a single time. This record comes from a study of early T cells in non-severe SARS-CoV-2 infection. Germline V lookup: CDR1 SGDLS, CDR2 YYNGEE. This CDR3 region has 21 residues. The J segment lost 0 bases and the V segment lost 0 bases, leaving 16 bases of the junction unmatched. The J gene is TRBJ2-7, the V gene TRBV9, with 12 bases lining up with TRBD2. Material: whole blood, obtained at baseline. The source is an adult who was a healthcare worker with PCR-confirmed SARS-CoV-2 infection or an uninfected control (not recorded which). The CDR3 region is CASSVARPLAGGPVSSYEQYF. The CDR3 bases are TGTGCCAGCAGCGTAGCCCGCCCACTAGCGGGAGGTCCGGTTAGCTCCTACGAGCAGTACTTC.